The 15 T cell receptor beta chains given below trace back to one sample, sequenced in a study of graft-versus-host responses after intestinal transplantation. Their antigens are not known. The protocol was immunoSEQ multiplex PCR, while the TCRdb copy is restricted to in-frame clones and leaves out a portion. Altogether approximately 99,000 clones are present, around 92% being singletons, with the ten largest covering about 0.18%. The sequences come from unstimulated CD4+ T cells sorted from spleen or lymph node cells, collected before transplant. Receptors originate from a human donor who was the organ donor for an intestinal transplant.

The chain links TRBV4-3 to TRBJ2-1; TRBD1 matches at 8 bases. This CDR3 comprises 16 residues. V was pared by 0 bases and J by 2 bases, with 3 bases of the junction left unmatched. The germline gives CDR1 LGHNA, CDR2 YSLEER. As DNA, the CDR3 is TGCGCCAGCAGCCAAGAAGGGACAGGTACCTACAATGAGCAGTTCTTC. It codes for CASSQEGTGTYNEQFF.

V is TRBV7-2 and J is TRBJ2-7; TRBD1 matches 10 bases. V dropped 8 bases and J dropped 6; count of bases not matched to a gene: 7. This CDR3 is built from 13 residues. Per the germline V gene, CDR1 is SGHTA and CDR2 is FQGNSA. CDR3 in amino acids: CASQTGGLAEQYF. CDR3 bases: TGTGCCAGCCAGACAGGGGGCTTGGCCGAGCAGTACTTC.

The chain has TRBV27 and TRBJ2-5; D ambiguous. The CDR3 length is 14 residues. The germline V gene encodes CDR1 MNHEY and CDR2 SMNVEV (reference sequence). The V end was cut by 2 bases, the J end by 2 bases, with 9 bases between. This chain's CDR3 is CASSLRRGQETQYF. The DNA of the CDR3 is TGTGCCAGCAGTTTAAGGCGCGGACAAGAGACCCAGTACTTC.

The chain is built from TRBV7-2 and TRBJ1-1, with D uncertain. Deletions cut 4 bases from V and 1 base from J, with 7 bases between. Germline loops: CDR1 SGHTA, CDR2 FQGNSA. This CDR3 spans 13 amino acids. CDR3 nucleotides: TGTGCCAGCAGCTCTGGGCAGAACACTGAAGCTTTCTTT. It encodes CASSSGQNTEAFF.

The rearrangement links TRBV4-3 to TRBJ1-2; D is undetermined. The CDR3 runs 15 residues. CDR1 is LGHNA and CDR2 is YSLEER in the germline V gene. Trimming pared 4 bases from V and 0 bases from J, leaving 12 bases between. The CDR3 DNA follows: TGCGCCAGCAGCCTGCAACGTAGTCCTAACTATGGCTACACCTTC. Translated, it gives CASSLQRSPNYGYTF.

This clone has just one count. The chain is built from TRBV7-3 and TRBJ2-3; 8 positions match TRBD2. Unmatched junction bases numbered 14, after V lost 0 bases and J lost 6 bases. This CDR3 region has 18 residues. Per germline, CDR1 SGHTA and CDR2 FQGTGA. The CDR3, as DNA: TGTGCCAGCAGCTTAACTCCCCTCGGACGGGGGGGCCAGGATACGCAGTATTTT. Translation: CASSLTPLGRGGQDTQYF.

The chain combines TRBV4-2 with TRBJ2-7, with a weak D call TRBD2 (7 bases). The V end was cut by 0 bases, the J end by 5 bases, with 17 bases between. The CDR3 runs 16 residues. Germline loops: CDR1 LGHNA, CDR2 YNFKEQ. CDR3 loop: CASSQEVGGGRNEQYF. In DNA form, the CDR3 reads TGTGCCAGCAGCCAAGAGGTGGGGGGGGGCAGGAACGAGCAGTACTTC.

The chain is built from TRBV4-3 and TRBJ1-4; 7 bases line up with TRBD1. Germline V CDR1 and CDR2: LGHNA, YSLEER. Trimming removed 5 bases from V and 0 bases from J; junction bases left unmatched: 15. The CDR3 contains 19 residues. The CDR3 reads CASSVSGTVGFATNEKLFF. The CDR3 DNA sequence: TGCGCCAGCAGCGTCTCCGGGACAGTTGGTTTTGCAACTAATGAAAAACTGTTTTTT.

The genes are TRBV11-2 and TRBJ2-7, with 9 bases aligning to TRBD1. The V gene's germline CDR1 is SGHAT and CDR2 FQNNGV. V was pared by 2 bases and J by 5 bases, with 7 bases of the junction left unmatched. The CDR3 consists of 15 residues. CDR3 nucleotide sequence: TGTGCCAGCAGCTTAACCGGGACAGGGAACAACGAGCAGTACTTC. Amino acid sequence: CASSLTGTGNNEQYF. Combining the CDR3 with reference TRBV11-2 and TRBJ2-7 gives the whole variable domain EAGVAQSPRYKIIEKRQSVAFWCNPISGHATLYWYQQILGQGPKLLIQFQNNGVVDDSQLPKDRFSAERLKGVDSTLKIQPAKLEDSAVYLCASSLTGTGNNEQYFGPGTRLTVT.

The chain employs TRBV6-1 and TRBJ1-2; D perhaps matches TRBD1 (5 bases). The V and J ends lost 3 bases and 5 bases respectively, with 16 bases between them. The CDR3 has 15 residues. Germline values: CDR1 MNHNS, CDR2 SASEGT. The CDR3 DNA follows: TGTGCCAGCAGTGAGCGGAGCGGGGGGAGGTATGGCTACACCTTC. Amino acid sequence: CASSERSGGRYGYTF.

The chain uses TRBV28 and TRBJ1-5, with 7 bases that match TRBD1. The CDR3 length is 16 residues. Germline CDR1 MDHEN, CDR2 SYDVKM. V shed 6 bases and J 5 bases; nucleotides not matched to a gene: 13. The CDR3: CASRHYRGRVDQPQHF. In nucleotides, the CDR3 is TGTGCCAGCAGACACTACAGGGGTAGGGTCGATCAGCCCCAGCATTTT.

The chain uses TRBV5-1 and TRBJ2-3, with 9 bases lining up with TRBD1. V lost 3 bases and J lost 7; bases outside the gene matches: 9. The CDR3 runs 15 residues. Germline assignment: CDR1 SGHRS and CDR2 YFSETQ. In DNA, the CDR3 is TGCGCCAGCAGCTCGGAACCCGGGACAGGGTATACGCAGTATTTT. Its translation: CASSSEPGTGYTQYF.

Comments on this clone: The sample contains more than one DNA sequence encoding this CDR3. V gene TRBV7-2 combines with J gene TRBJ1-2, with 7 bases identical to TRBD1. Germline V gives CDR1 SGHTA, CDR2 FQGNSA. The CDR3 extends over 13 amino acids. Unmatched junction bases numbered 1, after V lost 4 bases and J lost 2 bases. The CDR3 reads CASSSTGNYGYTF. CDR3 coding DNA: TGTGCCAGCAGCTCGACAGGGAACTATGGCTACACCTTC.

The rearrangement joins TRBV29-1 to TRBJ1-2; D is perhaps TRBD1 (5 bases). This CDR3 region has 12 residues. Trimming took 4 bases from V and 3 from J, leaving 9 bases between them. Germline V gene data show CDR1 as SQVTM and CDR2 as ANQGSEA. The CDR3 reads CSVGTFDYGYTF. The DNA for the CDR3 is TGCAGCGTTGGGACATTCGACTATGGCTACACCTTC.

This clone came up a few times. The V call is TRBV5-6, the J call TRBJ2-2, with 10 bases matching TRBD2. Germline trimming cut 5 bases from V and 5 bases from J; bases unmatched to any gene: 12. Germline V lookup: CDR1 SGHDT, CDR2 YYEEEE. The CDR3 is 17 residues long. Written as DNA, the CDR3 is TGTGCCAGCAGGCCACTCAGCGGGGGGGCCCTTACCGGGGAGCTGTTTTTT. It yields the protein CASRPLSGGALTGELFF.